The 18 T cell receptor beta chains in this list originate from one sample, sequenced in a study of blood T cell repertoires in COVID-19. Data came from immunoSEQ multiplex PCR; TCRdb stores just in-frame clones and leaves some out. The top ten clones hold under 5% of a sample with tens of thousands of clones, 89% of them seen once. The sequenced sample was peripheral blood. The origin of the receptors is a man in his 60s with active COVID-19.

The CDR3 is CAWKQGIGEKLFF. The CDR3 DNA reads TGTGCCTGGAAGCAGGGGATAGGGGAAAAACTGTTTTTT. The chain uses TRBV30 and TRBJ1-4; TRBD1 might be the D (6 bases). V was clipped by 4 bases and J by 8 bases, with 14 bases between them. The CDR3 consists of 13 residues. From germline, CDR1 is GTSNPN and CDR2 SVGIG (reference sequence).

This clone was recorded once. V and J are TRBV7-3 and TRBJ1-1; D uncertain. V was clipped by 5 bases and J by 8 bases, with 15 bases between them. CDR3 length: 13 amino acids. The germline CDR1 and CDR2 sequences are SGHTA and FQGTGA. CDR3 amino acids: CASSPDSTGEAFF. The CDR3 nucleotides are TGTGCCAGCAGCCCCGACTCAACTGGGGAAGCTTTCTTT.

The chain uses TRBV18 and TRBJ2-5; no clear D. Trimming cost V 1 base and J 5 bases, with 11 bases left between them. The germline V gene has CDR1 KGHSH and CDR2 LQKENI. The length of the CDR3 is 14 residues. Here the CDR3 reads CASSPRPTGETQYF. The DNA of the CDR3 is TGTGCCAGCTCACCACGACCTACCGGGGAGACCCAGTACTTC.

The V gene is TRBV2, the J gene TRBJ2-1, with 8 bases fitting TRBD2. Germline V gives CDR1 SNHLY, CDR2 FYNNEI. The CDR3 has 12 amino acids. V shed 2 bases, J shed 15 bases, and the junction held 6 bases outside the gene matches. The CDR3: CASSESGGVAFF. The DNA of the CDR3 is TGTGCCAGCAGTGAATCGGGGGGGGTAGCGTTCTTC.

The gene calls are TRBV20-1 and TRBJ1-4; 7 positions match TRBD1. Unmatched junction bases numbered 7, after V lost 3 bases and J lost 3 bases. This CDR3 comprises 15 residues. The germline gives CDR1 DFQATT, CDR2 SNEGSKA (reference sequence). CDR3 DNA: TGCAGTGCTAGTCCCCTGGGACAGTCTAATGAAAAACTGTTTTTT. Protein: CSASPLGQSNEKLFF.

The gene calls are TRBV2 and TRBJ2-5; TRBD2 might be the D (7 bases). V was clipped by 5 bases and J by 5 bases, with 15 bases between them. The CDR3 sequence is 14 residues long. CDR1 and CDR2 (germline): SNHLY, FYNNEI. As DNA, the CDR3 is TGTGCCAGCAGTACAGGGAGGGGGAAGGAGACCCAGTACTTC. This translates into CASSTGRGKETQYF.

This rearrangement joins TRBV7-9 to TRBJ1-6; 7 bases align to TRBD1. This CDR3 spans 12 amino acids. V lost 7 bases, J lost 10 bases, and 4 bases stayed unmatched. Germline V gene sequence: CDR1 SEHNR, CDR2 FQNEAQ (reference sequence). CDR3 nucleotide sequence: TGTGCCAGCAACAAACAGGGGTCACCCCTCCACTTT. Encoded protein: CASNKQGSPLHF.

This CDR3 reads CASKSEAYAETQYF. The CDR3 DNA follows: TGTGCCAGCAAAAGCGAGGCTTATGCAGAGACCCAGTACTTC. This rearrangement joins TRBV2 to TRBJ2-5, with D unclear. The CDR3 contains 14 residues. V lost 7 bases and J lost 4, with 16 bases in between. From germline, CDR1 is SNHLY and CDR2 FYNNEI.

V is TRBV19 and J is TRBJ1-5; a weak D match, TRBD1 (6 bases). Germline V gene sequence: CDR1 LNHDA, CDR2 SQIVND (reference sequence). The V gene lost 6 bases and the J gene lost 4 bases, with 7 bases spanning the gap. This CDR3 contains 12 residues. The CDR3 nucleotides are TGTGCCAGTAGAGGGGGAAATCAGCCCCAGCATTTT. The encoded protein is CASRGGNQPQHF.

The chain combines TRBV7-8 with TRBJ2-7, with TRBD2 matching 10 bases. CDR1 SGHVS and CDR2 FQNEAQ come from the germline V gene. The CDR3 has 15 residues. V was clipped by 4 bases and J by 1 base; unmatched bases: 4. CDR3 sequence (DNA): TGTGCCAGCAGCTATAGCGGGAGGTCGTCCTACGAGCAGTACTTC. This gives the protein CASSYSGRSSYEQYF.

V and J are TRBV11-2 and TRBJ1-1; tentatively, D is TRBD1 (5 bases). Per germline, CDR1 SGHAT and CDR2 FQNNGV. The CDR3 spans 15 residues. V lost 1 base to trimming and J lost 2 bases, with 11 bases between them. DNA for the CDR3: TGTGCCAGCAGCTTAGTCGGACAACGAAACACTGAAGCTTTCTTT. It yields the protein CASSLVGQRNTEAFF.

The chain employs TRBV9 and TRBJ2-7, with a tentative D call TRBD2 (6 bases). The germline V and J ends were trimmed by 0 bases and 2 bases, with 15 bases remaining between them. CDR3 length: 16 amino acids. Germline-derived CDR1 and CDR2 are SGDLS and YYNGEE. As DNA, the CDR3 is TGTGCCAGCAGCGTAGCTGGGGCTAGCGCTACCTACGAGCAGTACTTC. Translation gives CASSVAGASATYEQYF.

This clone was recorded only once. The V call is TRBV9, the J call TRBJ2-3, with D unresolved. CDR3 length: 11 residues. Trimming removed 4 bases from V and 2 bases from J, with 2 bases in between. Germline CDR1 is SGDLS and CDR2 is YYNGEE. This CDR3 is CASSLTDTQYF. For the CDR3, the DNA is TGTGCCAGCAGCCTCACAGATACGCAGTATTTT.

The chain joins TRBV18 to TRBJ2-3; TRBD1 matches 10 bases. Germline V gene sequence: CDR1 KGHSH, CDR2 LQKENI. Trimming cost V 0 bases and J 4 bases; bases outside gene matches: 1. The CDR3 sequence is 15 residues long. This CDR3 reads CASSPPGTGADTQYF. The CDR3 nucleotides read TGTGCCAGCTCACCACCTGGGACAGGGGCAGATACGCAGTATTTT.

This clone has just one count. This chain links TRBV18 with TRBJ1-1, with D hard to call. Trimming left V 3 bases short and J 1 base short, with 9 bases between. Looked up from germline, CDR1 is KGHSH and CDR2 is LQKENI. CDR3 size: 14 residues. CDR3 sequence reads: CASSPGTENTEAFF. The CDR3 nucleotides read TGTGCCAGCTCACCGGGTACAGAGAACACTGAAGCTTTCTTT. Full variable domain (missing parts from reference TRBV18 and TRBJ1-1): NAGVMQNPRHLVRRRGQEARLRCSPMKGHSHVYWYRQLPEEGLKFMVYLQKENIIDESGMPKERFSAEFPKEGPSILRIQQVVRGDSAAYFCASSPGTENTEAFFGQGTRLTVV.

The CDR3 DNA is TGTGCCAGCAGCCAGGGACAGGGAATGTCCGGGGAGCTGTTTTTT. Its protein product is CASSQGQGMSGELFF. The chain recombines TRBV4-2 with TRBJ2-2, with TRBD1 matching 9 bases. CDR3 length equals 15 residues. Germline CDR1 and CDR2: LGHNA and YNFKEQ. V was pared by 3 bases and J by 6 bases, with 5 bases of the junction left unmatched.

The gene calls are TRBV6-5 and TRBJ2-1; a possible D gene is TRBD1 (5 bases). CDR3 length: 15 amino acids. V was trimmed by 5 bases and J by 0 bases, leaving 11 bases between them. Germline V gene lookup returns CDR1 MNHEY and CDR2 SVGAGI. The CDR3 nucleotides read TGTGCCAGCAGTAGACAGCACTTCTCCTACAATGAGCAGTTCTTC. This translates into CASSRQHFSYNEQFF.

V gene TRBV12-5 combines with J gene TRBJ1-2, with D possibly being TRBD1 (5 bases). The CDR3 has 14 amino acids. Trimming cost V 1 base and J 7 bases, with 13 bases left between them. The V gene's germline CDR1 is LGHNT and CDR2 FRNRAP. The chain's CDR3 is CASGLGSGFSGYTF. The CDR3 nucleotides are TGTGCTAGTGGTTTGGGATCAGGGTTCTCTGGCTACACCTTC.